The 10 T cell receptor beta chains below come from one sample, sequenced in a study of cytomegalovirus exposure and HLA in healthy donors. The PCR made use of 60 Vbeta and 13 Jbeta primers. Method: immunoSEQ multiplex PCR; TCRdb's copy keeps in-frame clones and lacks some. The repertoire table contains about 200,000 clones. Input material: PBMCs. Source of these receptors: a girl under 10 years old in good health and CMV-seropositive.

The J gene is TRBJ1-2, the V gene TRBV7-9, with 7 nucleotides matching TRBD1. Germline trimming cut 5 bases from V and 5 bases from J; bases unmatched to any gene: 5. Per the germline V gene, CDR1 is SEHNR and CDR2 is FQNEAQ (reference sequence). CDR3 length equals 13 residues. The CDR3 protein is CASSRGQTYGYTF. The CDR3, as DNA: TGTGCCAGCAGCAGGGGACAGACGTATGGCTACACCTTC.

V gene TRBV27 combines with J gene TRBJ2-5, with 16 nucleotides matching TRBD2. The CDR3 runs 17 residues. CDR1 is MNHEY, CDR2 SMNVEV, per germline (reference sequence). Germline trimming cut 7 bases from V and 5 bases from J; bases unmatched to any gene: 10. CDR3 DNA: TGTGCCAGCACCACCGATGGGACTAGCGGGAGGGTGGAGACCCAGTACTTC. It specifies CASTTDGTSGRVETQYF.

The chain recombines TRBV5-1 with TRBJ2-5; TRBD2 agrees at 7 bases. V was clipped by 0 bases and J by 5 bases; unmatched bases: 7. Germline loops: CDR1 SGHRS, CDR2 YFSETQ. This CDR3 has 15 amino acids. CDR3 DNA sequence: TGCGCCAGCAGCTTGGTTGCGGGTAGCGGGGAGACCCAGTACTTC. Translated, it gives CASSLVAGSGETQYF.

CDR3 nucleotide sequence: TGCAGCGTCCGGGTTGGGGGCACGACGAACACTGAAGCTTTCTTT. Its protein product is CSVRVGGTTNTEAFF. The chain uses TRBV29-1 and TRBJ1-1; TRBD1 might be the D (6 bases). Trimming took off 6 bases at V and 1 base at J, with 18 bases between the two ends. The CDR3 loop spans 15 amino acids. CDR1 and CDR2 (germline): SQVTM, ANQGSEA.

This chain connects TRBV13 to TRBJ1-1; a weak D match, TRBD1 (5 bases). The germline gives CDR1 PRHDT, CDR2 FYEKMQ (reference sequence). V was pared by 1 base and J by 4 bases, with 22 bases between. The CDR3 is 18 amino acids. DNA for the CDR3: TGTGCCAGCAGCTTAGTGTCGGGACCGGGACTATCAAGCACTGAAGCTTTCTTT. Its protein is CASSLVSGPGLSSTEAFF.

This chain uses TRBV27 with TRBJ1-2; the match to TRBD1 covers 10 bases. Looked up from germline, CDR1 is MNHEY and CDR2 is SMNVEV (reference sequence). Trimming removed 5 bases from V and 13 bases from J; junction bases left unmatched: 10. The CDR3 totals 13 residues. This CDR3 is CASSLSGTGVPTF. CDR3 sequence (DNA): TGTGCCAGCAGTCTCTCCGGGACAGGGGTTCCCACCTTC.

This chain links TRBV7-9 with TRBJ2-7, with TRBD2 matching over 7 bases. Germline-derived CDR1 and CDR2 are SEHNR and FQNEAQ (reference sequence). There are 15 residues in the CDR3. With 0 bases clipped from V and 3 bases from J, the junction kept 5 bases outside the gene matches. CDR3 coding DNA: TGTGCCAGCAGCTTAGCGGGCGGGAGTTTCTACGAGCAGTACTTC. It is translated as CASSLAGGSFYEQYF.

This CDR3 is CASSLTDKPNYGYTF. CDR3 DNA sequence: TGTGCCAGCTCACTTACGGACAAGCCTAACTATGGCTACACCTTC. V gene TRBV18 combines with J gene TRBJ1-2; D might be TRBD1 (5 bases). V was cut by 4 bases and J by 0 bases, with 12 bases left in between. Germline V CDR1 and CDR2: KGHSH, LQKENI. This CDR3 has 15 amino acids.

The rearrangement joins TRBV7-9 to TRBJ2-2, with 9 bases matching TRBD1. J was trimmed by 6 bases and V by 2 bases; bases with no gene match: 13. CDR3 length equals 18 residues. The germline V gene encodes CDR1 SEHNR and CDR2 FQNEAQ (reference sequence). CDR3 DNA sequence: TGTGCCAGCAGCTTAAGGGGGGACAGGGTGAACCCCCCCGGGGAGCTGTTTTTT. Its protein is CASSLRGDRVNPPGELFF.

V usage is TRBV27 and J usage is TRBJ2-1; the D gene is possibly TRBD2 (6 bases). V lost 7 bases and J 7 bases, leaving 17 bases between the germline ends. The CDR3 length is 14 residues. Germline assignment: CDR1 MNHEY and CDR2 SMNVEV (reference sequence). DNA of the CDR3: TGTGCCAGCACGACAGCGGGTTCTAGGAATGAGCAGTTCTTC. It translates to CASTTAGSRNEQFF.